Sequencing of this T cell receptor beta chain was carried out in a study of T cell responses to AZD1222 COVID-19 vaccine (dated by TCRdb to about 2021). The study in broad terms: AZD1222 recipients given second doses at about 4 weeks or at about 12 weeks were pooled, since spike-specific TCR depth and breadth were not found to differ between the two schedules. A total of just over 230 trial participants underwent TCR sequencing, of whom more than 200 had received two doses of AZD1222 and approximately 26 had received two doses of the MenACWY control vaccine. Enrollment into the trials was organized by age into subgroups of 18-55, 56-69 and 70-plus years, and those subgroups contained roughly 140, 27 and 60 TCR-sequenced participants, respectively. The study at large found these results: Only a handful of AZD1222 recipients were SARS-CoV-2 seropositive at baseline, limiting conclusions about previously exposed vaccinees. After two AZD1222 doses, spike-specific TCR breadth and depth were significantly higher than at day 0 and than in MenACWY recipients. CD4 TCRs associated with the vaccine covered the entire spike protein, and the dominant responses were in regions 160-218 and 743-854. No day 14 peak-response samples were available, so repertoires were characterized only after the peak T cell response. Participants were mostly white British and included more females than males, and it was suggested by the authors that clonal diversity may have been underestimated. Reportedly, almost half of the unique spike-specific TCRs recognized epitopes lying outside the regions that are mutated in the B.1.351 and B.1.1.7 variants. The 56-69-year group was small, and its depth increase did not reach significance, likely because of low power.

The sample's time point label, in plain terms: baseline before first vaccination. The vaccinee samples were drawn from two UK trials, COV001 and COV002, one of which was a single-blind randomized controlled phase 2/3 trial testing AZD1222 (ChAdOx1 nCoV-19) in healthy adults. For TCRbeta chain sequencing, PBMC samples were collected from trial participants at day 0 and at day 28 after the second dose. The CDR3 regions of human TCRbeta chains were analyzed by immunosequencing. Regarding the original processing steps: Repertoire TCRs were matched against a reference library of SARS-CoV-2-specific TCRs generated with the MIRA antigen-specificity platform. Breadth meant the fraction of unique TCRs that were SARS-CoV-2-associated, whereas depth meant the fraction of total T cells that were SARS-CoV-2-associated. Using the MIRA data, every spike-specific TCR was mapped to the spike region that the TCR reacted to and assigned to either a CD4 or a CD8 class. Log10-transformed breadth and depth values were compared by one-way ANOVA with Sidak's multiple comparisons tests. In TCRdb, the immuneACCESS table is reduced to in-frame sequences with V and J assigned. These tables do not hold every clone; where another copy was compared, an unresolved V gene accounts for under half, and the others remain unexplained. The D gene and trimming were derived from the DNA, and the V and J assignments and clone size from that table. In this sample the table shows just under 55,000 clones, about 90% of which occur a single time. Around 2% of the sample goes to the ten largest clones.

This clone came up a few times. The clone's antigen remains unknown. Base qualities are missing; no much larger clone stands one base away. Compared with germline, V lacks 8 bases and J lacks 4 bases; bases without a gene match: 4. The CDR3 runs 13 amino acids, cysteine and phenylalanine included. Of all the DNA, just the CDR3 is kept, 39 bases in frame from base 1. CDR1 is given as WSHSY and CDR2 as SAAADI, both from the germline V gene. The chain couples TRBV10-2 to TRBJ2-3; TRBD2 agrees with 9 junctional bases. The receptor comes from an adult in good health. The sequences come from peripheral blood, collected on day 0 of AZD1222 vaccination. The encoded CDR3 is CASVREGSDTQYF. The sequenced DNA: TGCGCCAGCGTGCGGGAGGGGTCAGATACGCAGTATTTT.